A selection of T cell receptor beta chains follows, all from one sample in a study of shared clonotypes between healthy human individuals. The protocol was immunoSEQ multiplex PCR, while the TCRdb copy is restricted to in-frame clones and leaves out a portion. This sample has about 1 million clones, with around 75% found just once. Sequenced material: memory CD4+ T cells sorted from blood. These receptors all come from a man between 18 and 35 years old in good health. The CDR3 runs from the conserved cysteine through the conserved F or W. D genes are given only for firm matches. Clone size is not always given. Where it is, it says once, few, many or a class for expanded clones.

>TRBJ2-1|NA|NA|TRBV27
TGTGCCAGCAGTTTCTATGGGACACTCGGTCATAGTTCCTACAATGAGCAGTTCTTC
CASSFYGTLGHSSYNEQFF
>TRBJ2-7|NA|few|TRBV2
TGTGCCAGCAGGGTGGGCTACGAGCAGTACTTC
CASRVGYEQYF
>TRBJ2-1|TRBD2|NA|TRBV19
TGTGCCAGTAGTATGGGCGGGGGGCTCCGACGCGGTGAGCAGTTCTTC
CASSMGGGLRRGEQFF
>TRBJ2-1|TRBD2|NA|TRBV18
TGTGCCAGCTCACCCCAGCGGGAATCCTACAATGAGCAGTTCTTC
CASSPQRESYNEQFF
>TRBJ2-1|NA|NA|TRBV9
TGTGCCAGCAGCGTACGGGACGTAACCTACAATGAGCAGTTCTTC
CASSVRDVTYNEQFF
>TRBJ2-1|TRBD2|NA|TRBV11-1
TGTGCCAGCAGCTCGGGACTAGCGGCGCAGTTCTTC
CASSSGLAAQFF
>TRBJ2-1|NA|NA|TRBV13
TGTGCCAGCAGCTTCGAGGTCAGTGAGCAGTTCTTC
CASSFEVSEQFF
>TRBJ2-5|NA|few|TRBV29-1
TGCAGCATGGGGGGAGAGAACCAAGAGACCCAGTACTTC
CSMGGENQETQYF
>TRBJ1-2|NA|NA|TRBV18
TGTGCCAGCTCACCACCGAGCACGAACAGCTATGGCTACACCTTC
CASSPPSTNSYGYTF
>TRBJ2-4|NA|NA|TRBV27
TGTGCCAGCAGTTTGGAGGGAGCCAAAAACATTCAGTACTTC
CASSLEGAKNIQYF
>TRBJ2-5|NA|NA|TRBV10-3
TGTGCCATCAGTGTAGGGGTAGAGCAAGAGACCCAGTACTTC
CAISVGVEQETQYF
>TRBJ1-6|NA|NA|TRBV5-1
TGCGCCAGCACGACCGGAGGGGATTCACCCCTCCACTTT
CASTTGGDSPLHF
>TRBJ2-7|NA|few|TRBV10-1
TGCGCCAGCAGTGGAACAGCCACCTTCTACGAGCAGTACTTC
CASSGTATFYEQYF
>TRBJ1-6|NA|NA|TRBV27
TGTGCCACCCAGGGGTATAATTCACCCCTCCACTTT
CATQGYNSPLHF
>TRBJ2-3|NA|NA|TRBV5-4
TGTGCCAGCAGTCCTACAGGGTCAGATACGCAGTATTTT
CASSPTGSDTQYF
>TRBJ2-7|NA|NA|TRBV28
TGTGCCAGCAGTTTAACCGGAAGTTCCTACGAGCAGTACTTC
CASSLTGSSYEQYF
>TRBJ1-4|TRBD1|NA|TRBV5-1
TGCGCCAGCAGCCTAGGGGGCTCCGGGGAAAAACTGTTTTTT
CASSLGGSGEKLFF
>TRBJ2-5|NA|few|TRBV7-9
TGTGCCAGCAGCCCCATGGCGGGGGCAGAGACCCAGTACTTC
CASSPMAGAETQYF
>TRBJ2-5|NA|NA|TRBV5-1
TGCGCCAGCAGCCAGTCTCAAGAGACCCAGTACTTC
CASSQSQETQYF
>TRBJ2-6|TRBD2|NA|TRBV13
TGTGCCAGCAGCCCCCGGGGAAGCGGGGGCATTTTCCATACCTCTGGGGCCAACGTCCTGACTTTC
CASSPRGSGGIFHTSGANVLTF
>TRBJ1-5|NA|NA|TRBV7-8
TGTGCCAGCAGCTTAGCGACAGATCAGCCCCAGCATTTT
CASSLATDQPQHF
>TRBJ2-3|TRBD2|few|TRBV5-1
TGCGCCAGCAGCTCTGGGACTAGCGGGAGCACAGATACGCAGTATTTT
CASSSGTSGSTDTQYF
>TRBJ2-3|NA|NA|TRBV6-5
TGTGCCAGCAGTACCCCCGGGACGAACACAGATACGCAGTATTTT
CASSTPGTNTDTQYF
>TRBJ2-3|TRBD2|NA|TRBV27
TGTGCCAGCAGTTCAGAATCCGGGACTAGGCAGTATTTT
CASSSESGTRQYF
>TRBJ2-5|NA|NA|TRBV11-2
TGTGCCAGCAGTCGAACAGGCGGCAAGTTCCAAGAGACCCAGTACTTC
CASSRTGGKFQETQYF
>TRBJ2-6|TRBD1|NA|TRBV6-5
TGTGCCAGCTGGGACAGGACCGGGGCCAACGTCCTGACTTTC
CASWDRTGANVLTF
>TRBJ2-4|NA|NA|TRBV19
TGTGCCAGTAGTGTCCCCCTGTGGGGAACACAGCAAAACATTCAGTACTTC
CASSVPLWGTQQNIQYF
>TRBJ2-3|TRBD1|NA|TRBV6-5
TGTGCCAGCAAACGGGACAGCCGCACAGATACGCAGTATTTT
CASKRDSRTDTQYF
>TRBJ2-7|TRBD1|once|TRBV6-5
TGTGCCAGCAGTTCCACATTCGGACAGGGGGCCTACGAGCAGTACTTC
CASSSTFGQGAYEQYF
>TRBJ2-7|NA|NA|TRBV30
TGTGCCTGGAGTTGGGGTTCCAACTACGAGCAGTACTTC
CAWSWGSNYEQYF
>TRBJ2-2|NA|NA|TRBV7-2
TGTGCCAGCAGCTTAGGGGGGAAGATGAGGACCGGGGAGCTGTTTTTT
CASSLGGKMRTGELFF
>TRBJ1-1|NA|NA|TRBV10-3
TGTGCCATCAGTGGGCCAGGGCCGAACACTGAAGCTTTCTTT
CAISGPGPNTEAFF
>TRBJ1-1|TRBD1|NA|TRBV5-1
TGCGCCAGCAGCTTGGAGGGGACAGGGGCGAACACTGAAGCTTTCTTT
CASSLEGTGANTEAFF
>TRBJ2-1|NA|NA|TRBV11-2
TGTGCCAGCAGCCCAGGGTATAGCGGCTCCAATGAGCAGTTCTTC
CASSPGYSGSNEQFF
>TRBJ1-1|TRBD1|NA|TRBV7-9
TGTGCCAGCAGCCCACCAGGCAGGGGGCGGGACACTGAAGCTTTCTTT
CASSPPGRGRDTEAFF
>TRBJ2-3|NA|NA|TRBV28
TGTGCCAGCAGTCTGGGGGGTTTAGCTAGCACAGATACGCAGTATTTT
CASSLGGLASTDTQYF
>TRBJ2-7|NA|NA|TRBV6-6
TGTGCCAGCAGACCCGACACGGCGTCGTCCTACGAGCAGTACTTC
CASRPDTASSYEQYF
>TRBJ2-7|NA|NA|TRBV6-5
TGTGCCAGCAGTTACGGGGGTAGCAAGAGCTCCTACGAGCAGTACTTC
CASSYGGSKSSYEQYF
>TRBJ2-3|TRBD2|NA|TRBV2
TGTGCCAGCAGCAGACTAGCGGGGGGGTCAGATACGCAGTATTTT
CASSRLAGGSDTQYF
>TRBJ2-1|TRBD2|few|TRBV5-5
TGTGCCAGCAGCTTGGAGGCGGGAGCCTTAAGGAATGAGCAGTTCTTC
CASSLEAGALRNEQFF
>TRBJ2-2|NA|NA|TRBV28
TGTGCCAGCAGTTTACTTAAGGGCAACACCGGGGAGCTGTTTTTT
CASSLLKGNTGELFF
>TRBJ2-1|TRBD2|NA|TRBV2
TGTGCCAGCAGGGTAGCGGGGGGGCAGGGGAATGAGCAGTTCTTC
CASRVAGGQGNEQFF
>TRBJ2-1|NA|NA|TRBV5-4
TGTGCCAGCAGCTTGACGAGTGACAATGAGCAGTTCTTC
CASSLTSDNEQFF
>TRBJ2-2|NA|few|TRBV29-1
TGCAGCGTTGGGGGACAAGCGAACACCGGGGAGCTGTTTTTT
CSVGGQANTGELFF
>TRBJ2-7|NA|NA|TRBV7-9
TGTGCCAGCAGCTACGAGCAGTACTTC
CASSYEQYF
>TRBJ2-5|TRBD2|many|TRBV27
TGTGCCAGCAGTAACGGACTAGTGGGCCAAGAGACCCAGTACTTC
CASSNGLVGQETQYF
>TRBJ1-5|NA|NA|TRBV5-6
TGTGCCAGCAGCTTAGGGAGGGTAGGGAGCACTCAGCCCCAGCATTTT
CASSLGRVGSTQPQHF
>TRBJ2-3|NA|few|TRBV2
TGTGCCAGCAGTGGGACAGAAGCCCCAGATACGCAGTATTTT
CASSGTEAPDTQYF
>TRBJ1-6|NA|NA|TRBV30
TGTGCCTGGAGTCCCCATCTGGAGGGGCCTTGGTCACCCCTCCACTTT
CAWSPHLEGPWSPLHF
>TRBJ2-2|NA|NA|TRBV5-1
TGCGCCAGCAGCTTGGTGCCCCCGGGACCGGAGCTGTTTTTT
CASSLVPPGPELFF
>TRBJ2-3|NA|NA|TRBV10-3
TGTGCCATCAGCCCCTCGGGGACAGATACGCAGTATTTT
CAISPSGTDTQYF
>TRBJ1-6|NA|NA|TRBV30
TGTGCCTGGAGTGGGACCCCGCTGGATAATTCACCCCTCCACTTT
CAWSGTPLDNSPLHF
>TRBJ2-5|NA|NA|TRBV7-9
TGTGCCAGCAGCTTAGCGAGGGCAGGACAAGAGACCCAGTACTTC
CASSLARAGQETQYF
>TRBJ2-7|TRBD2|few|TRBV30
TGTGCCATTATCGGACTAGCGGGAAGATACGAGCAGTACTTC
CAIIGLAGRYEQYF
>TRBJ1-5|NA|NA|TRBV5-3
TGTGCCAGAAGCTTGCCTTATTATCAGGGTAGTCAGCCCCAGCATTTT
CARSLPYYQGSQPQHF
>TRBJ2-2|NA|once|TRBV9
TGTGCCAGCAGCGCCACTTCCCGGAACACCGGGGAGCTGTTTTTT
CASSATSRNTGELFF
>TRBJ2-7|TRBD1|NA|TRBV2
TGTGCCACAACCTCCCGGGACAGCTCCTACGAGCAGTACTTC
CATTSRDSSYEQYF